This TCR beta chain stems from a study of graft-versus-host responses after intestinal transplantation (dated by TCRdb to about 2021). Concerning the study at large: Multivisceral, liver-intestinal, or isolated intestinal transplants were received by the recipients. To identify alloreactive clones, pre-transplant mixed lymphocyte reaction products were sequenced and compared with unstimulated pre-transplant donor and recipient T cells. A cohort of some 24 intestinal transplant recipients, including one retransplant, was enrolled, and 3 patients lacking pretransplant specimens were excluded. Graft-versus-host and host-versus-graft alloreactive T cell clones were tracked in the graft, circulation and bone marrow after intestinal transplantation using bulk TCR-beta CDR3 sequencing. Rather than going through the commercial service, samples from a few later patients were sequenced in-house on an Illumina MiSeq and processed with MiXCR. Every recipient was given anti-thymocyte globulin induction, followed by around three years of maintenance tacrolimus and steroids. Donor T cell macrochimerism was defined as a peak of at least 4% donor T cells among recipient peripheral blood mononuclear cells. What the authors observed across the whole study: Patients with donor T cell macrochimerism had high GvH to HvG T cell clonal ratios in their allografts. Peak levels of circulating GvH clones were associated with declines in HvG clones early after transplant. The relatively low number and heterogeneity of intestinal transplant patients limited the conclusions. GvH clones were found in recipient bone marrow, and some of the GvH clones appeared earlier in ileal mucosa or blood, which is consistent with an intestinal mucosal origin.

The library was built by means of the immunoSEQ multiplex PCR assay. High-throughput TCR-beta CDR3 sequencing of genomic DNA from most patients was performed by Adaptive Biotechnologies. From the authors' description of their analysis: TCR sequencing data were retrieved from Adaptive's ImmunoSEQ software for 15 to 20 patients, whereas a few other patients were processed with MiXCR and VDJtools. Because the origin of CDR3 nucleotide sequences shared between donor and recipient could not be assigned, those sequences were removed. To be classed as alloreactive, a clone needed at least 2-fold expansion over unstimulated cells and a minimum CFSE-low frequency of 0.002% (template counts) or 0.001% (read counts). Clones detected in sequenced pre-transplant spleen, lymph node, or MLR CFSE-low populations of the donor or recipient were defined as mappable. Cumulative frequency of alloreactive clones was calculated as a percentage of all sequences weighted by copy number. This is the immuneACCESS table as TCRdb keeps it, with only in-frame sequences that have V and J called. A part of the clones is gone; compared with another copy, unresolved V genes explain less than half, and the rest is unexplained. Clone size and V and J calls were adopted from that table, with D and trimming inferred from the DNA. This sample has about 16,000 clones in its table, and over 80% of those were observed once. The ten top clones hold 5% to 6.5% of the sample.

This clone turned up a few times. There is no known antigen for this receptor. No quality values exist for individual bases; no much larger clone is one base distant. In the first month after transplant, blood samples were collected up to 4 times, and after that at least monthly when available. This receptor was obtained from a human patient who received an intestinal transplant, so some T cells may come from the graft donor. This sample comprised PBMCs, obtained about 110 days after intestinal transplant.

The CDR3: CASSLHLGLAVYEQYF. The DNA is TGTGCCAGCAGTCTCCACCTGGGACTAGCGGTTTACGAGCAGTACTTC. The rearranged chain carries TRBV6-6 and TRBJ2-7, and 11 bases in between align with TRBD2. As encoded in the germline V gene (reference sequence), CDR1 is MNHNY while CDR2 is SVGAGI. Trimming accounts for 5 bases at V and 4 bases at J, while the number of junction bases matched to no gene is 10. The CDR3 has 16 amino acids, counting the end cysteine and phenylalanine. CDR3 DNA is the only sequence kept; it has 48 bases, read in frame from the first base.